This T cell receptor beta chain was obtained from a study of blood T cell repertoires in COVID-19. About the research overall: The analysed material was cDNA or gDNA that came from T cells, B-cell-depleted T cells, or PBMCs.

Original handling: Amplification with reference gene primers provided the estimates of nucleated cell counts. Method: immunoSEQ multiplex PCR; TCRdb's copy keeps in-frame clones and lacks some. V and J calls and clone size are as listed in that table; D and trimming were resolved from the DNA. The repertoire consists of fewer than 350,000 clones, with roughly 93% occurring once and the leading ten covering 2% to 2.5%. CDR3 length equals 14 residues. Germline lookup yields CDR1 SGHRS and CDR2 YFSETQ. V lost 2 bases to trimming and J lost 1 base, with 9 bases between them. Comment on this clone: Other DNA sequences within the sample encode an identical CDR3.

Participants were aged roughly 18 to 95 years, lived in 20 to 30 US areas, and enrolled virtually. Cohorts were based on clinical histories the participants reported. The chain recombines TRBV5-1 with TRBJ1-1; D might be TRBD1 (6 bases). Specimen: PBMCs or T cells enriched from blood (not recorded which). This TCR was sampled from a woman aged 40-49 years with acute COVID-19. CDR3 coding DNA: TGCGCCAGCAGCTTACAGGGTTCGAACACTGAAGCTTTCTTT. Amino acids: CASSLQGSNTEAFF. Full variable domain (rest looked up from reference TRBV5-1 and TRBJ1-1): KAGVTQTPRYLIKTRGQQVTLSCSPISGHRSVSWYQQTPGQGLQFLFEYFSETQRNKGNFPGRFSGRQFSNSRSEMNVSTLELGDSALYLCASSLQGSNTEAFFGQGTRLTVV.